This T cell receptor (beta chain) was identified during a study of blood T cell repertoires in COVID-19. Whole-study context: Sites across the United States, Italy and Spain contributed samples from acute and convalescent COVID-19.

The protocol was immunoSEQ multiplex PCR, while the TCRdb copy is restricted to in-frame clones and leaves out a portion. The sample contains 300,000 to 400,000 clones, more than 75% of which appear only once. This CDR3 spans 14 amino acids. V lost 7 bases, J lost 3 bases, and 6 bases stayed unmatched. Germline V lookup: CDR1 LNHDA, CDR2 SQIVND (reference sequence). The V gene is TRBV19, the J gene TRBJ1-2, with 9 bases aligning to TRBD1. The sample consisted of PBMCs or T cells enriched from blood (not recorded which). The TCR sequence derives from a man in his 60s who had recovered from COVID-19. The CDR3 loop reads CASTHGDRDYGYTF. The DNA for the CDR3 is TGTGCCAGTACCCACGGGGACAGGGACTATGGCTACACCTTC.